What follows are 9 T cell receptor beta chains derived from one specimen sequenced in a study of blood T cell repertoires in COVID-19. Here immunoSEQ multiplex PCR was the method, and the copy in TCRdb shows in-frame clones only, minus some. The sample records 150,000 or so clones, 82% being singletons. Sequences were obtained from peripheral blood. These receptors all come from a human donor with acute or convalescent COVID-19. The donor label of this sample is uncertain.

This chain connects TRBV5-6 to TRBJ1-2, with a weak D call TRBD1 (6 bases). Trimming pared 2 bases from V and 2 bases from J, leaving 10 bases between. The length of the CDR3 is 14 residues. Germline V gives CDR1 SGHDT, CDR2 YYEEEE. The CDR3 nucleotides read TGTGCCAGCAGCTTATCAGGGGAGAACTATGGCTACACCTTC. It is translated as CASSLSGENYGYTF.

The rearrangement uses TRBV2 and TRBJ1-2; 9 bases map to TRBD1. V trimming: 5 bases; J trimming: 8 bases; junction bases outside the gene matches: 15. The CDR3 has 16 amino acids. Germline V gives CDR1 SNHLY, CDR2 FYNNEI. This CDR3 is CASSRDPTTGGEGYTF. The CDR3 DNA reads as TGTGCCAGCAGTCGCGACCCGACGACAGGGGGTGAGGGCTACACCTTC.

J is TRBJ2-1 and V is TRBV7-2; D might be TRBD2 (5 bases). The germline V gene has CDR1 SGHTA and CDR2 FQGNSA. CDR3 size: 14 residues. Trimming took off 6 bases at V and 6 bases at J, with 15 bases between the two ends. This CDR3 reads CASSSGSEGNEQFF. As DNA, the CDR3 is TGTGCCAGCAGTTCCGGAAGCGAGGGCAATGAGCAGTTCTTC. The variable domain in full, with the rest retrieved from reference TRBV7-2 and TRBJ2-1, is GAGVSQSPSNKVTEKGKDVELRCDPISGHTALYWYRQSLGQGLEFLIYFQGNSAPDKSGLPSDRFSAERTGGSVSTLTIQRTQQEDSAVYLCASSSGSEGNEQFFGPGTRLTVL.

The chain recombines TRBV6-5 with TRBJ2-6; a possible D gene is TRBD2 (5 bases). Deletions cut 2 bases from V and 4 bases from J, with 9 bases between. This CDR3 contains 15 residues. Germline V gene data show CDR1 as MNHEY and CDR2 as SVGAGI. The chain's CDR3 is CASSYRGPGANVLTF. The CDR3 DNA reads as TGTGCCAGCAGTTACCGCGGGCCGGGGGCCAACGTCCTGACTTTC.

This clone turned up a few times. The chain joins TRBV15 to TRBJ2-7, with 7 bases lining up with TRBD1. V lost 3 bases, J lost 5 bases, and 7 bases stayed unmatched. Germline lookup yields CDR1 LNHNV and CDR2 YYDKDF (reference sequence). CDR3 length equals 14 residues. The chain's CDR3 is CATSSRDRDNEQYF. The DNA of the CDR3 is TGTGCCACCAGCAGCCGGGACAGAGATAACGAGCAGTACTTC.

The V gene is TRBV7-6, the J gene TRBJ1-2; possibly TRBD1 for D (6 bases). The CDR3 has 16 residues. Germline CDR1 and CDR2: SGHVS and FNYEAQ. V was pared by 5 bases and J by 1 base, with 17 bases between. The chain's CDR3 is CASSQRQGRVNYGYTF. The CDR3 coding sequence is TGTGCCAGCAGCCAACGCCAGGGGCGCGTTAACTATGGCTACACCTTC. The complete variable domain, with remaining parts taken from reference TRBV7-6 and TRBJ1-2, reads GAGVSQSPRYKVTKRGQDVALRCDPISGHVSLYWYRQALGQGPEFLTYFNYEAQQDKSGLPNDRFSAERPEGSISTLTIQRTEQRDSAMYRCASSQRQGRVNYGYTFGSGTRLTVV.

This rearrangement joins TRBV19 to TRBJ1-5; weak D call: TRBD1 (5 bases). The CDR3 spans 15 residues. The V end lost 1 base, the J end lost 5 bases, and 12 bases lay between the germline ends. CDR1 is LNHDA and CDR2 is SQIVND in the germline V gene (reference sequence). In nucleotides, the CDR3 is TGTGCCAGTAGTATAGGGCTGGGGGGTTATCAGCCCCAGCATTTT. Residues: CASSIGLGGYQPQHF.

This rearrangement joins TRBV19 to TRBJ1-2; 9 positions match TRBD1. After removal of 5 bases from V and 4 bases from J, the junction contained 17 bases not matched to a gene. In germline, CDR1 is LNHDA, CDR2 SQIVND (reference sequence). The length of the CDR3 is 18 residues. CDR3 DNA sequence: TGTGCCAGTAGTTTCCGCTCGGACAGGGGTGTCGATAGCTATGGCTACACCTTC. Encoded protein: CASSFRSDRGVDSYGYTF.

This chain uses TRBV10-2 with TRBJ1-4; a possible D gene is TRBD1 (5 bases). V lost 5 bases and J 7 bases, leaving 14 bases between the germline ends. The CDR3 sequence is 14 residues long. Germline values: CDR1 WSHSY, CDR2 SAAADI. Here the CDR3 DNA reads TGCGCCAGCAGTTTGACAGTTCCGCCTGAAAAACTGTTTTTT. Translated, it gives CASSLTVPPEKLFF.